Each of the 16 T cell receptor beta chains below was sequenced from the same sample in a study of early T cells in non-severe SARS-CoV-2 infection. TCRdb redid the calling of the 5' RACE reads with MiXCR, one entry per CDR3 protein. The repertoire holds some 57,000 distinct CDR3 sequences, with more than 9% as singletons. Sample: whole blood. These receptors all stem from an adult who was a healthcare worker with PCR-confirmed SARS-CoV-2 infection or an uninfected control (not recorded which).

CDR3 nucleotide sequence: TGCAGCGGTAGTCAGGGGGCCTTCACTGAAGCTTTCTTT. Its protein is CSGSQGAFTEAFF. The V and J genes are TRBV29-1 and TRBJ1-1, with 8 bases identical to TRBD1. Germline CDR1 SQVTM, CDR2 ANQGSEA. J was trimmed by 4 bases and V by 7 bases; bases with no gene match: 8. The CDR3 extends over 13 amino acids.

In this sample, this clonotype turned up many times. The chain uses TRBV20-1 and TRBJ1-2; the D is unclear. The CDR3 covers 10 residues. The ends were cut back, 3 bases at V and 7 bases at J, with 6 bases in the middle. Germline V CDR1 and CDR2: DFQATT, SNEGSKA (reference sequence). As DNA, the CDR3 is TGCAGTGCTAGTTTGGGTGGCTACACCTTC. Residues: CSASLGGYTF.

This clonotype came up many times. This chain links TRBV4-3 with TRBJ2-1; the match to TRBD2 covers 11 bases. This CDR3 spans 16 amino acids. With 4 bases clipped from V and 1 base from J, the junction kept 3 bases outside the gene matches. Germline V gene sequence: CDR1 LGHNA, CDR2 YSLEER. CDR3 nucleotides: TGCGCCAGCAGCCGCTTAGCGGGAGGGTCCTACAATGAGCAGTTCTTC. Protein sequence: CASSRLAGGSYNEQFF.

This clonotype ranks as medium-sized. The chain employs TRBV7-3 and TRBJ1-1, with a weak D call TRBD1 (6 bases). Looked up from germline, CDR1 is SGHTA and CDR2 is FQGTGA. Trimming pared 0 bases from V and 0 bases from J, leaving 14 bases between. The CDR3 is 17 residues long. The CDR3 reads CASSLTLLGGLNTEAFF. The CDR3, as DNA: TGTGCCAGCAGCTTAACGTTATTAGGGGGGCTGAACACTGAAGCTTTCTTT.

Ten or more counts support this clonotype. The chain joins TRBV5-5 to TRBJ2-3; 7 bases are a match to TRBD2. CDR1 SGHKS and CDR2 YYEKEE come from the germline V gene (reference sequence). Losses at the gene ends were 0 bases for V and 5 bases for J; bases not matched to a gene: 6. CDR3 length: 15 residues. For the CDR3, the DNA is TGTGCCAGCAGCTTGGCAAGGGGAGGGATAGATACGCAGTATTTT. Translating it yields CASSLARGGIDTQYF.

This clonotype was observed a handful of times. This sequence joins TRBV18 and TRBJ1-1; D is possibly TRBD1 (6 bases). The CDR3 extends over 13 amino acids. V was shortened by 2 bases and J by 8 bases, with 12 bases between the two germline ends. Per the germline V gene, CDR1 is KGHSH and CDR2 is LQKENI. The CDR3 reads CASSPGGDREAFF. In DNA, the CDR3 is TGTGCCAGCTCACCAGGGGGAGACAGGGAAGCTTTCTTT.

This clonotype was picked up many times. The chain is built from TRBV5-1 and TRBJ2-7; 7 nucleotides line up with TRBD1. Germline V lookup: CDR1 SGHRS, CDR2 YFSETQ. V lost 4 bases to trimming and J lost 4 bases; unmatched junction nucleotides: 8. CDR3 length equals 14 residues. The CDR3 here is CASSPGQILYEQYF. The CDR3 DNA sequence: TGCGCCAGCAGCCCGGGACAGATCTTATACGAGCAGTACTTC.

This clonotype was counted at least ten times. This chain joins TRBV9 and TRBJ2-3, with 7 bases identical to TRBD2. Per the germline V gene, CDR1 is SGDLS and CDR2 is YYNGEE. CDR3 length: 14 residues. With V trimmed by 5 bases and J by 0 bases, 3 bases remained unmatched. CDR3: CASRGGTSTDTQYF. The CDR3 DNA reads TGTGCCAGCAGGGGAGGGACTAGCACAGATACGCAGTATTTT.

This clonotype has just a few counts. The V and J genes are TRBV7-2 and TRBJ2-1; the match to TRBD2 covers 10 bases. The germline V gene has CDR1 SGHTA and CDR2 FQGNSA. V lost 5 bases, J lost 15 bases, and 13 bases stayed unmatched. This CDR3 has 14 amino acids. This CDR3 is CASSTPLGAGGSFF. The DNA of the CDR3 is TGTGCCAGCAGCACCCCCCTGGGAGCGGGGGGGTCGTTCTTC.

The V gene is TRBV7-2, the J gene TRBJ2-3; no definite D call. The V end was cut by 4 bases, the J end by 6 bases, with 14 bases between. Germline V gives CDR1 SGHTA, CDR2 FQGNSA. The CDR3 runs 14 residues. CDR3 residues: CASSSGSARDTQYF. In DNA, the CDR3 is TGTGCCAGCAGCTCGGGCTCAGCTAGGGATACGCAGTATTTT.

This clonotype appeared a few times. The chain is built from TRBV5-5 and TRBJ2-7; TRBD2 might be the D (5 bases). This CDR3 is built from 14 residues. Germline CDR1 SGHKS, CDR2 YYEKEE (reference sequence). V was cut by 4 bases and J by 2 bases, with 13 bases left in between. CDR3 sequence reads: CASSPGNGAYEQYF. The CDR3 bases are TGTGCCAGCAGCCCGGGTAACGGGGCCTACGAGCAGTACTTC.

This clonotype turned up a few times. V usage is TRBV9 and J usage is TRBJ2-1, with TRBD2 matching over 12 bases. CDR1 and CDR2 (germline): SGDLS, YYNGEE. Germline trimming cut 1 base from V and 8 bases from J; bases unmatched to any gene: 1. The CDR3 sequence is 14 residues long. The CDR3 bases are TGTGCCAGCAGCGTAAGACTAGCGGGAGATGAGCAGTTCTTC. Translated: CASSVRLAGDEQFF. Full variable domain (remainder filled in from reference TRBV9 and TRBJ2-1): DSGVTQTPKHLITATGQRVTLRCSPRSGDLSVYWYQQSLDQGLQFLIQYYNGEERAKGNILERFSAQQFPDLHSELNLSSLELGDSALYFCASSVRLAGDEQFFGPGTRLTVL.

The V and J genes are TRBV4-1 and TRBJ2-3; 8 nucleotides line up with TRBD2. The CDR3 length is 16 residues. Germline values: CDR1 MGHRA, CDR2 YSYEKL. Losses at the gene ends were 0 bases for V and 1 base for J; bases not matched to a gene: 3. CDR3 amino acids: CASSQDKRGRTDTQYF. The DNA of the CDR3 is TGCGCCAGCAGCCAAGATAAGCGGGGGCGCACAGATACGCAGTATTTT.

This clonotype was recorded many times. The chain uses TRBV27 and TRBJ2-7; 9 bases align to TRBD1. CDR1 is MNHEY and CDR2 is SMNVEV in the germline V gene (reference sequence). The length of the CDR3 is 13 residues. V dropped 6 bases and J dropped 6; count of bases not matched to a gene: 6. The CDR3 sequence: CASRLQGAGEQYF. For the CDR3, the DNA is TGTGCCAGCAGATTACAGGGGGCAGGCGAGCAGTACTTC.

Ten or more counts support this clonotype. The chain carries TRBV20-1 and TRBJ2-3, with 9 bases fitting TRBD1. Germline V lookup: CDR1 DFQATT, CDR2 SNEGSKA (reference sequence). The CDR3 consists of 13 residues. Trimming removed 5 bases from V and 7 bases from J; junction bases left unmatched: 7. CDR3 protein: CSAPGTGFHTQYF. CDR3 coding DNA: TGCAGTGCTCCCGGGACAGGGTTCCATACGCAGTATTTT.

This clonotype was picked up many times. This chain joins TRBV5-1 and TRBJ2-1; 7 bases align to TRBD1. Germline assignment: CDR1 SGHRS and CDR2 YFSETQ. Trimming cost V 2 bases and J 8 bases; bases outside gene matches: 1. CDR3 length: 12 amino acids. DNA for the CDR3: TGCGCCAGCAGCTTAGGGGGCGATGAGCAGTTCTTC. Protein product: CASSLGGDEQFF.